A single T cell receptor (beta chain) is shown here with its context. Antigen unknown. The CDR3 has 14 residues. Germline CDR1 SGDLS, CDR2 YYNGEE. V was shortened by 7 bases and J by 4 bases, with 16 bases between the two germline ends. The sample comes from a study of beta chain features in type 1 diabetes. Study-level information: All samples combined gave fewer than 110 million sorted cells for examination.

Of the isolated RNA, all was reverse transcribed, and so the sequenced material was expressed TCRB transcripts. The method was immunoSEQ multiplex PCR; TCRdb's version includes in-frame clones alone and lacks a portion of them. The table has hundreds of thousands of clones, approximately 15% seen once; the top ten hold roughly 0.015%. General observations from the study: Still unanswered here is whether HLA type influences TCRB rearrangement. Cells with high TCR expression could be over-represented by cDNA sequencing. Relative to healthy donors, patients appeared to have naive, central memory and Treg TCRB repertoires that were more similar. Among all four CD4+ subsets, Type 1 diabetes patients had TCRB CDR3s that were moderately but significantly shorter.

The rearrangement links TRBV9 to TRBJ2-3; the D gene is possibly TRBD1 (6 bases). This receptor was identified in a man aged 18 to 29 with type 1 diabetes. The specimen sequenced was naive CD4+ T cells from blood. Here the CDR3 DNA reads TGTGCCAGCGCCTCCGAGGGGGTGGCAGATACGCAGTATTTT. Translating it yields CASASEGVADTQYF.